These 6 T cell receptor beta chains originate from one sample sequenced in a study of stem cell transplantation in POMP-related autoinflammatory disease. Sequenced by immunoSEQ multiplex PCR; TCRdb stores in-frame clones only, minus some. This table has approximately 65,000 clones, roughly 93% appearing once. The sequences come from CD4+ T cells from PBMCs, collected after stem cell transplantation. These receptors came from a human patient with POMP-related autoinflammation and immune dysregulation (PRAID). Some T cells may be the graft donor's.

V usage is TRBV7-8 and J usage is TRBJ2-7; TRBD1 agrees at 10 bases. Germline V gives CDR1 SGHVS, CDR2 FQNEAQ. The CDR3 length is 17 residues. The V segment lost 2 bases and the J segment 0 bases; nucleotides outside the gene matches: 7. The CDR3 nucleotides read TGTGCCAGCAGCTTATATTCGGGACAGGGGTCCTCCTACGAGCAGTACTTC. Translated: CASSLYSGQGSSYEQYF. Supplemented by reference TRBV7-8 and TRBJ2-7, the full variable domain reads GAGVSQSPRYKVAKRGQDVALRCDPISGHVSLFWYQQALGQGPEFLTYFQNEAQLDKSGLPSDRFFAERPEGSVSTLKIQRTQQEDSAVYLCASSLYSGQGSSYEQYFGPGTRLTVT.

Turning to this clone: An end of the junction does not agree with germline; a read error may underlie this. This sequence joins TRBV18 and TRBJ1-3; 11 nucleotides agree with TRBD1. The germline CDR1 and CDR2 sequences are KGHSH and LQKENI. The CDR3 contains 15 residues. The CDR3, as DNA: TGTGCCAGCTCACTCGGGACAGGGGGTCTCTGGAAACATTTTTTT. Its protein product is CASSLGTGGLWKHFF.

The rearrangement joins TRBV2 to TRBJ2-4, with 8 bases fitting TRBD1. Trimming at V came to 3 bases and at J to 0 bases, leaving 22 bases not matched to a gene. Germline CDR1 SNHLY, CDR2 FYNNEI. The length of the CDR3 is 22 residues. CDR3 in DNA: TGTGCCAGCAGTGACCGAAGGGTTCCCCAGGGGGCTCGGGGTCGAGCCAAAAACATTCAGTACTTC. It is translated as CASSDRRVPQGARGRAKNIQYF.

The genes are TRBV6-5 and TRBJ1-2, with 7 bases lining up with TRBD1. Per the germline V gene, CDR1 is MNHEY and CDR2 is SVGAGI. The V and J ends lost 5 bases and 5 bases, in that order; junction bases with no gene match: 5. The CDR3 contains 13 residues. CDR3 amino acids: CASSPIRGYGYTF. DNA for the CDR3: TGTGCCAGCAGTCCAATCAGGGGGTATGGCTACACCTTC.

The CDR3 sequence: CASSYASGRETQYF. The CDR3 DNA reads TGTGCCAGCAGCTACGCATCAGGGAGGGAGACCCAGTACTTC. V and J are TRBV5-6 and TRBJ2-5; D may be TRBD2 (6 bases). Looked up from germline, CDR1 is SGHDT and CDR2 is YYEEEE. The CDR3 covers 14 residues. V was shortened by 3 bases and J by 5 bases, with 14 bases between the two germline ends.

The chain joins TRBV9 to TRBJ2-5; 10 nucleotides line up with TRBD2. This CDR3 comprises 16 residues. The junction had 10 bases not matched to a gene; V was cut back by 4 bases and J by 4 bases. In germline, CDR1 is SGDLS, CDR2 YYNGEE. The CDR3 nucleotides read TGTGCCAGCAGCTCCCCAGCGGGAGGGCCGGGAGAGACCCAGTACTTC. Translated, it gives CASSSPAGGPGETQYF. Together with reference TRBV9 and TRBJ2-5, the CDR3 gives the full variable domain: DSGVTQTPKHLITATGQRVTLRCSPRSGDLSVYWYQQSLDQGLQFLIQYYNGEERAKGNILERFSAQQFPDLHSELNLSSLELGDSALYFCASSSPAGGPGETQYFGPGTRLLVL.